This T cell receptor beta chain was obtained from a study of blood T cell repertoires in COVID-19 (dated by TCRdb to 2018 to 2020). At the level of the whole study: Samples covering the acute and convalescent phases of COVID-19 were provided by collaborators in the United States, Italy and Spain. The prospective study material was composed of cDNA or gDNA derived from T cells, B-cell-depleted T cells, or PBMCs. Deeply sampled blood TCRbeta repertoires from subjects exposed to, actively infected with, or recovered from COVID-19 were included in the dataset. The repertoires were released in a freely available public database meant as a resource for research on the immune response to SARS-CoV-2. Samples came from the ongoing ImmuneRACE study (first 160 participants) plus 1,254 subjects from 6 global collaborators. Nearly every sample came with metadata listing a de-identified subject ID, COVID-19 status, age in years and sex. Where HLA class I and class II types were available, the types were taken from metadata supplied by the sample provider, not from assay-based typing. What the study reported, not specific to this receptor: The quantity of clinical and demographic metadata differed by source and by participant and was supplied without curation.

The collaborating institutions used their own protocols to collect whole blood in K2EDTA tubes. For TCRbeta analysis, collaborators shipped samples in one of three forms: frozen whole blood, isolated PBMCs, or DNA extracted from either of those sample types. TCRbeta CDR3 regions were amplified from genomic DNA by means of the immunoSEQ Assay, a bias-controlled multiplex PCR. As for the original processing: Nucleated cell counts per sample were estimated from amplification of reference gene primers within the assay. To quantify the absolute abundance of each unique TCRbeta CDR3 rearrangement, sequence reads were collapsed and filtered. For each sample, productive Simpson clonality was calculated by taking the square root of Simpson's diversity index across productive rearrangements. The immuneACCESS repertoire file appears here via TCRdb, limited to in-frame rearrangements. These files lack a portion of the clones; in checked studies, under half of the deficit traces to unresolved V genes, and the cause of the others is not known. For V, J and clone size, that table is used; D and trimming come from the DNA. The sample table shows roughly 200,000 clones, and 85% to 90% are seen once. In total, the top ten clones hold approximately 1.5% of the sample.

In this sample, this clone turned up a few times. There is no known antigen for this receptor. No much larger clonotype is one base removed from it; base qualities were not supplied. Inclusive of the bounding cysteine and phenylalanine, the CDR3 is 15 residues long. The CDR3 DNA has 45 bases and is translated from base 1. Relative to germline, V is 7 bases shorter and J is 0 bases shorter, with 10 bases between their ends. CDR1 MNHEY and CDR2 SVGAGI are derived from the germline V gene. This receptor was identified in a man in his late teens or twenties with active or convalescent COVID-19. The sequenced sample was peripheral blood. The chain joins TRBV6-5 to TRBJ2-6, with no reliable assignment of the D segment. The CDR3 sequence is CASKAQTSGANVLTF. The DNA sequence reads TGTGCCAGCAAAGCACAGACCTCTGGGGCCAACGTCCTGACTTTC.